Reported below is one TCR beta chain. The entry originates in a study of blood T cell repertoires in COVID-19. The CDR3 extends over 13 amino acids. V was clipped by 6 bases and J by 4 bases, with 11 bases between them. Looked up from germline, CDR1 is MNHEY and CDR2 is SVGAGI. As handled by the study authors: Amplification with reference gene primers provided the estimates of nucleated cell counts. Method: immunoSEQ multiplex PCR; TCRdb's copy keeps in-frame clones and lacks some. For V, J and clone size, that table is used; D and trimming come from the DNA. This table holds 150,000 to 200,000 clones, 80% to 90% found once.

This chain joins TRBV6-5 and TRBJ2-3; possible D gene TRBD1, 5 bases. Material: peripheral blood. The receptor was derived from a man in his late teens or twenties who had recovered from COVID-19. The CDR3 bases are TGTGCCAGCAGGGGCAGCAGGGCAGATACGCAGTATTTT. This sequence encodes CASRGSRADTQYF.